These T cell receptor beta chains were read from a single sample in a study of blood T cell repertoires in COVID-19. Profiling relied on immunoSEQ multiplex PCR, and the TCRdb table lists in-frame clones only, not all of them. The repertoire holds fewer than 350,000 clones, with around 86% as singletons. The sample taken for sequencing was peripheral blood. The receptors come from an older woman with active or convalescent COVID-19. CDR3s include the opening cysteine and the closing phenylalanine or tryptophan. D genes are given only for firm matches.

j_call d_call v_call cdr3_length cdr3_aa
TRBJ2-2 NA TRBV4-1 14 CASSLGQNTGELFF
TRBJ1-2 NA TRBV6-2/TRBV6-3 16 CASRYQGPRSGDGYTF
TRBJ2-4 NA TRBV5-1 14 CASSFDRSTDIQYF
TRBJ1-2 NA TRBV19 16 CASSHYMTEANYGYTF
TRBJ2-5 NA TRBV29-1 13 CSVEEGRGEDQYF
TRBJ2-7 NA TRBV3-1/TRBV3-2 13 CASSLRLDYEQYF
TRBJ2-6 NA TRBV3-1/TRBV3-2 16 CASSQAKIALANVLTF
TRBJ1-1 TRBD1 TRBV29-1 16 CSVEWGAQGRNTEAFF
TRBJ1-4 NA TRBV4-1 14 CASSRTFANEKLFF
TRBJ1-6 NA TRBV6-4 15 CASSDSGSLNSPLHF
TRBJ1-6 TRBD1 TRBV9 17 CASSVASTRTGEAPLHF
TRBJ1-2 TRBD1 TRBV28 14 CASRSDRGPYGYTF
TRBJ2-3 TRBD1 TRBV30 14 CAWGPGQYTDTQYF
TRBJ1-1 NA TRBV7-9 14 CASSLLSEEIEAFF
TRBJ2-7 TRBD2 TRBV3-1/TRBV3-2 16 CASSQAGSGGAHEQYF
TRBJ2-3 TRBD1 TRBV6-5 13 CASRNRGADTQYF
TRBJ1-5 NA TRBV4-3 16 CASSQDAEGSNQPQHF
TRBJ1-1 NA TRBV18 11 CASSPDREAFF
TRBJ1-1 NA TRBV13 14 CASSPNTEGTEAFF
TRBJ1-2 TRBD1 TRBV30 15 CAWSVGQGAGYGYTF
TRBJ1-3 NA TRBV7-9 14 CASSPTGIGNTIYF
TRBJ1-1 NA TRBV23-1 17 CASSRIGRGPRNTEAFF
TRBJ2-5 TRBD2 TRBV13 16 CASSSSGLAGQETQYF
TRBJ2-1 TRBD2 TRBV20-1 17 CSASPSGGAVAYNEQFF
TRBJ1-3 TRBD1 TRBV19 14 CASTRDSSGNTIYF
TRBJ2-7 TRBD1 TRBV9 15 CASSVGDREYYEQYF
TRBJ2-2 TRBD1 TRBV5-4 15 CASSLAGQGTGELFF
TRBJ2-7 NA TRBV27 18 CASSSGARGRGKPYEQYF
TRBJ2-7 TRBD1 TRBV5-4 15 CASSLADRAPYEQYF
TRBJ2-3 TRBD2 TRBV9 17 CASSVEVSGGAADTQYF
TRBJ1-2 NA TRBV5-1 15 CASSQTGSNPYGYTF
TRBJ1-2 TRBD1 TRBV7-2 12 CASSPDRDGYTF
TRBJ1-2 TRBD1 TRBV11-2 16 CASSAAGTGFDYGYTF
TRBJ2-1 NA TRBV4-3 15 CASSQDRISYNEQFF
TRBJ2-7 NA TRBV14 15 CASSPAGLETYEQYF
TRBJ1-2 NA TRBV2 12 CASMGGGYGYTF
TRBJ1-6 TRBD1 TRBV23-1 15 CASSQTGTANSPLHF
TRBJ2-5 TRBD2 TRBV7-7 15 CASSVSGGDLRTQYF
TRBJ1-2 NA TRBV9 14 CASSVQGGNYGYTF
TRBJ2-5 NA TRBV6-5 13 CASTGTLDGTQYF
TRBJ2-5 TRBD2 TRBV10-3 11 CATSGGETQYF
TRBJ1-6 NA TRBV6-5 13 CASKREKNSPLHF
TRBJ1-5 NA TRBV19 14 CASSRGVVLQPQHF
TRBJ1-4 TRBD1 TRBV5-1 16 CASSFFGTGGNEKLFF
TRBJ2-7 NA TRBV21-1 16 CASSKESRDSPYEQYF
TRBJ2-5 NA TRBV5-1 16 CASSLGQGPGQETQYF
TRBJ1-6 NA TRBV3-1/TRBV3-2 13 CASSQVRESPLHF
TRBJ1-4 TRBD1 TRBV9 18 CASSGRTGGTATNEKLFF
TRBJ1-4 NA TRBV19 13 CASSSPTNEKLFF
TRBJ2-7 TRBD1 TRBV4-1 16 CASSHPLDRANGEQYF
TRBJ2-6 NA TRBV2 14 CASRAGSGANVLTF
TRBJ1-1 NA TRBV10-1 13 CASAGGANTEAFF
TRBJ1-1 NA TRBV9 12 CASSGGSTEAFF
TRBJ2-7 TRBD1 TRBV29-1 15 CSVEGIDRDLYEQYF
TRBJ2-1 NA TRBV5-8 11 CASSLGGQQFF
TRBJ2-7 NA TRBV11-2 14 CASSLDPGSYEQYF